These 29 T cell receptor beta chains were all obtained from the same sample, sequenced in a study of immune heterogeneity within non-small cell lung tumors. Template input was genomic DNA from bulk tumor (around 600 ng per sample). Multiple widely separated biopsies were taken from each primary tumor at surgery. Undergoing curative surgery were patients whose non-small cell lung cancer was untreated and newly diagnosed. Multiplex PCR (32 V and 13 J primers) was used to amplify the TCR beta CDR3. A single record per CDR3 protein comes from TCRdb applying MiXCR to the multiplex PCR reads. This sample carries 20,000 to 25,000 distinct CDR3 sequences, about 26% of them seen once, and the ten largest clones take around 3.8%. What was sequenced was lung tumor tissue. These TCRs come from a man aged 40-49 years with non-small cell lung cancer.

By its share, this clonotype is medium-sized (0.01 to 0.1%). The J gene is TRBJ1-5, the V gene TRBV6-2 or TRBV6-3; tentatively, D is TRBD1 (5 bases). V lost 7 bases and J 7 bases, leaving 14 bases between the germline ends. Germline CDR1 reads MNHEY; CDR2 reads SVGEGT. The CDR3 covers 13 residues. The chain's CDR3 is CASNDGGRQPQHF. The CDR3 bases are TGTGCCAGCAACGACGGGGGTCGACAGCCCCAGCATTTT.

This clonotype was seen a single time. A read error may explain this, as a much larger clone is one base away. The chain joins TRBV11-2 to TRBJ2-3, with D uncertain. There are 14 residues in the CDR3. Germline V gene sequence: CDR1 SGHAT, CDR2 FQNNGV. The CDR3 sequence: CATSLEWSTDTQYF. The CDR3 DNA reads as TGTGCCACCAGCTTAGAATGGAGCACAGATACGCAGTATTTT.

As concerns this clonotype: One base away lies a much larger clone, so this may be a sequencing read error. The chain links TRBV20-1 to TRBJ2-7; TRBD2 agrees at 8 bases. Trimming at V came to 6 bases and at J to 3 bases, leaving 4 bases not matched to a gene. CDR3 size: 12 residues. Germline values: CDR1 DFQATT, CDR2 SNEGSKA (reference sequence). The DNA for the CDR3 is TGCAGTGCAGCAGCGGGAGTCTACGAGCAGTACTTC. Amino acid sequence: CSAAAGVYEQYF.

This rearrangement joins TRBV20-1 to TRBJ2-5, with a weak D call TRBD1 (5 bases). This CDR3 contains 13 residues. The V end was cut by 5 bases, the J end by 5 bases, with 15 bases between. CDR1 is DFQATT, CDR2 SNEGSKA, per germline (reference sequence). The CDR3 DNA is TGCAGTGCTGGCTCCCCAGGGTTGGAGACCCAGTACTTC. It encodes CSAGSPGLETQYF.

This clonotype showed up just a few times. The rearrangement uses TRBV10-3 and TRBJ2-7; 8 nucleotides align to TRBD2. V lost 4 bases, J lost 2 bases, and 4 bases stayed unmatched. This CDR3 comprises 14 residues. CDR1 ENHRY and CDR2 SYGVKD come from the germline V gene. The CDR3 spells CAISATSGTYEQYF. CDR3 in DNA: TGTGCCATCAGTGCCACTAGCGGCACCTACGAGCAGTACTTC.

This clonotype has a count of ten or more. The V call is TRBV12-3 or TRBV12-4, the J call TRBJ2-2; 8 bases are shared with TRBD1. Trimming removed 5 bases from V and 4 bases from J; junction bases left unmatched: 3. This CDR3 is built from 14 residues. CDR3 sequence reads: CASSRQGSTGELFF. For the CDR3, the DNA is TGTGCCAGCAGTCGACAGGGGAGCACCGGGGAGCTGTTTTTT.

As regards this clonotype: Being one base from a much bigger clone, this may be a read error. The CDR3 reads CAGSDTTSGLSSYNEQFF. The CDR3 DNA is TGCGCCGGCAGTGACACGACTAGCGGCCTCAGCTCCTACAATGAGCAGTTCTTC. The chain uses TRBV10-1 and TRBJ2-1; TRBD2 matches 9 bases. CDR1 WNHNN and CDR2 SYGVQD come from the germline V gene (reference sequence). This CDR3 is built from 18 residues.

This clonotype turned up a few times. The chain has TRBV18 and TRBJ1-5; D remains ambiguous. V was pared by 2 bases and J by 2 bases, with 10 bases between. The germline CDR1 and CDR2 sequences are KGHSH and LQKENI. The CDR3 has 15 residues. Here the CDR3 reads CASSPDWGGNQPQHF. As DNA, the CDR3 is TGTGCCAGCTCACCAGACTGGGGTGGCAATCAGCCCCAGCATTTT.

This clonotype is classed as large (0.1 to 1%). The rearrangement joins TRBV15 to TRBJ1-5, with no clear D. Trimming removed 0 bases at V and 6 bases at J, with 6 bases between. CDR3 size: 13 residues. From germline, CDR1 is LNHNV and CDR2 YYDKDF (reference sequence). CDR3 region: CATSRDGSQPQHF. The CDR3 DNA is TGTGCCACCAGCAGAGATGGTTCTCAGCCCCAGCATTTT.

This clonotype was detected only a few times. The chain links TRBV4-2 to TRBJ2-4, with TRBD2 matching 8 bases. The V segment lost 4 bases and the J segment 7 bases; nucleotides outside the gene matches: 9. The CDR3 totals 15 residues. Per germline, CDR1 LGHNA and CDR2 YNFKEQ. The CDR3, as DNA: TGTGCCAGCAGCCCCGGAGGCCAGCGGGAGAACATTCAGTACTTC. As protein: CASSPGGQRENIQYF.

This clonotype was observed many times. The chain is built from TRBV15 and TRBJ2-7, with D possibly TRBD2 on 5 matching bases. The germline V gene encodes CDR1 LNHNV and CDR2 YYDKDF (reference sequence). This CDR3 has 13 amino acids. Trimming took 4 bases from V and 2 from J, leaving 9 bases between them. The CDR3 DNA reads as TGTGCCACCAGCATTTCGGGGACCTACGAGCAGTACTTC. Its protein product is CATSISGTYEQYF.

J is TRBJ1-3 and V is TRBV19, with a possible D match to TRBD1 (5 bases). The CDR3 runs to 15 residues. V lost 3 bases to trimming and J lost 0 bases, with 9 bases between them. Germline V gives CDR1 LNHDA, CDR2 SQIVND (reference sequence). The CDR3 reads CASSIRQGSGNTIYF. In DNA, the CDR3 is TGTGCCAGTAGTATTAGGCAGGGCTCTGGAAACACCATATATTTT.

This clonotype was picked up many times. The chain is built from TRBV6-2 or TRBV6-3 and TRBJ2-1; 8 positions agree with TRBD2. The V gene's germline CDR1 is MNHEY and CDR2 SVGEGT. V was clipped by 6 bases and J by 4 bases; unmatched bases: 8. This CDR3 has 15 residues. CDR3 nucleotides: TGTGCCAGCAGACTTCGGACTAGCCCGTACAATGAGCAGTTCTTC. Translation gives CASRLRTSPYNEQFF.

In the case of this clonotype: A much bigger clone sits one base away, suggesting this may be a read error. This chain connects TRBV11-3 to TRBJ2-7; 8 bases are shared with TRBD1. The CDR3 length is 18 residues. Germline V CDR1 and CDR2: SGHNT, YENEEA. CDR3 loop: CARSLDRTGLSSSYEQYF. CDR3 DNA sequence: TGTGCCCGCAGCTTAGATCGGACAGGGCTTTCCAGCTCCTACGAGCAGTACTTC.

This clonotype came up a few times. V usage is TRBV13 and J usage is TRBJ1-5; unclear D gene. The CDR3 consists of 16 residues. With 5 bases removed from V and 0 bases from J, the gap between germline ends came to 14 bases. Germline V gives CDR1 PRHDT, CDR2 FYEKMQ (reference sequence). The CDR3 here is CASSLGGRDSNQPQHF. CDR3 DNA: TGTGCCAGCAGCCTGGGTGGACGGGATAGCAATCAGCCCCAGCATTTT.

Notes on this clonotype: A much bigger clone sits one base away, suggesting this may be a read error. The genes are TRBV6-1 and TRBJ1-5; D remains unclear. In germline, CDR1 is MNHNS, CDR2 SASEGT. Trimming pared 6 bases from V and 6 bases from J, leaving 21 bases between. The CDR3 has 16 amino acids. As DNA, the CDR3 is TGTGCCAGCAGGCGGGTACATGGTCAAGACGTTCAGCCCCAGCATTTT. It encodes CASRRVHGQDVQPQHF.

As concerns this clonotype: A much larger clone is a single base away; this may be a read error. The chain uses TRBV4-3 and TRBJ2-1; 8 bases fit TRBD2. From germline, CDR1 is LGHNA and CDR2 YSLEER. V was clipped by 1 base and J by 12 bases; unmatched bases: 8. The CDR3 sequence is 14 residues long. The CDR3 sequence: CASSQVAGGDVQFF. CDR3 bases: TGCGCCAGCAGCCAAGTTGCGGGAGGCGATGTGCAGTTCTTC.

This clonotype was detected ten times or more. The CDR3: CASSPHGAEQYF. The CDR3 region has the DNA TGTGCCAGCTCACCCCACGGAGCGGAGCAGTACTTC. The genes are TRBV18 and TRBJ2-7; D remains unclear. V was shortened by 3 bases and J by 7 bases, with 10 bases between the two germline ends. Germline values: CDR1 KGHSH, CDR2 LQKENI. The CDR3 contains 12 residues. Together with reference TRBV18 and TRBJ2-7, the CDR3 gives the full variable domain: NAGVMQNPRHLVRRRGQEARLRCSPMKGHSHVYWYRQLPEEGLKFMVYLQKENIIDESGMPKERFSAEFPKEGPSILRIQQVVRGDSAAYFCASSPHGAEQYFGPGTRLTVT.

This rearrangement joins TRBV7-2 to TRBJ2-7, with D possibly TRBD2 on 6 matching bases. Germline loops: CDR1 SGHTA, CDR2 FQGNSA. The V end was cut by 0 bases, the J end by 8 bases, with 20 bases between. The CDR3 extends over 16 amino acids. In DNA, the CDR3 is TGTGCCAGCAGCTTAGCGATAGGGGTCTCCGGGGGAAAGCAGTACTTC. Protein: CASSLAIGVSGGKQYF. Drawing the rest from reference TRBV7-2 and TRBJ2-7, the complete variable domain is GAGVSQSPSNKVTEKGKDVELRCDPISGHTALYWYRQSLGQGLEFLIYFQGNSAPDKSGLPSDRFSAERTGGSVSTLTIQRTQQEDSAVYLCASSLAIGVSGGKQYFGPGTRLTVT.

This clonotype has a count of ten or more. The V and J genes are TRBV19 and TRBJ2-3, with 8 bases lining up with TRBD1. The J segment lost 6 bases and the V segment lost 8 bases, leaving 10 bases of the junction unmatched. The CDR3 totals 14 residues. Per the germline V gene, CDR1 is LNHDA and CDR2 is SQIVND (reference sequence). The CDR3 sequence: CASSRQGILDTQYF. The CDR3 bases are TGTGCCAGTTCCCGACAGGGGATTTTGGATACGCAGTATTTT.

This clonotype was detected only a few times. The chain recombines TRBV7-9 with TRBJ2-1; D is unresolved. V was shortened by 4 bases and J by 8 bases, with 15 bases between the two germline ends. This CDR3 spans 14 amino acids. Germline-derived CDR1 and CDR2 are SEHNR and FQNEAQ (reference sequence). For the CDR3, the DNA is TGTGCCAGCAGCTCAGCGTCCGCTGGGTATGAGCAGTTCTTC. Encoded protein: CASSSASAGYEQFF.

The rearrangement joins TRBV12-3 or TRBV12-4 to TRBJ1-5; D not resolved. The V and J ends lost 5 bases and 9 bases respectively, with 17 bases between them. The length of the CDR3 is 14 residues. CDR3: CASSLGAGYRPQHF. In DNA form, the CDR3 reads TGTGCCAGCAGTCTGGGAGCAGGTTATCGGCCCCAGCATTTT.

Details on this clonotype: Mismatch with germline at one junction end may stem from a read error. The chain couples TRBV7-3 to TRBJ2-3; D uncertain. The germline V gene has CDR1 SGHTA and CDR2 FQGTGA. The CDR3 contains 13 residues. The CDR3: CVSSSSEVNTQYF. DNA of the CDR3: TGTGTCAGCAGCTCCTCGGAAGTAAATACGCAGTATTTT.

The chain recombines TRBV7-2 with TRBJ1-2, with TRBD1 as a possible D gene (5 bases). Germline values: CDR1 SGHTA, CDR2 FQGNSA. This CDR3 is 14 amino acids long. Between the trimmed V and J ends, which lost 5 bases and 4 bases, there was a span of 14 bases. CDR3 DNA: TGTGCCAGCAGCCCCTCGACAGTAAGCTATGGCTACACCTTC. Amino acids: CASSPSTVSYGYTF.

This clonotype was observed a few times. J is TRBJ1-2 and V is TRBV7-9; D gene uncertain. Germline values: CDR1 SEHNR, CDR2 FQNEAQ (reference sequence). V was pared by 1 base and J by 7 bases, with 10 bases between. The CDR3 sequence is 13 residues long. This CDR3 is CASSLEGGVGYTF. In DNA form, the CDR3 reads TGTGCCAGCAGCTTAGAGGGCGGGGTTGGCTACACCTTC.

This rearrangement joins TRBV10-3 to TRBJ1-1; 7 bases agree with TRBD1. Germline V gene lookup returns CDR1 ENHRY and CDR2 SYGVKD. This CDR3 is built from 16 residues. With V trimmed by 7 bases and J by 0 bases, 11 bases remained unmatched. DNA of the CDR3: TGTGCCATCAAAAGTGCGGGACAGTACTTGAACACTGAAGCTTTCTTT. Residues: CAIKSAGQYLNTEAFF.

This clonotype was seen repeatedly, ten times or more. This chain uses TRBV6-2 or TRBV6-3 with TRBJ2-3, with a tentative D call TRBD2 (5 bases). Germline V lookup: CDR1 MNHEY, CDR2 SVGEGT. The CDR3 is made up of 14 amino acids. The V end lost 5 bases, the J end lost 0 bases, and 9 bases lay between the germline ends. CDR3 in amino acids: CASSPRGSTDTQYF. CDR3 in DNA: TGTGCCAGCAGTCCCCGGGGTAGCACAGATACGCAGTATTTT.

This clonotype was recorded at least ten times. The V gene is TRBV3-1, the J gene TRBJ2-7; 7 bases match TRBD2. The CDR3 extends over 14 amino acids. Trimming cost V 1 base and J 1 base; bases outside gene matches: 1. The germline CDR1 and CDR2 sequences are LGHDT and YNNKEL (reference sequence). The CDR3 DNA sequence: TGTGCCAGCAGCCAAGGCGGGGGATCCTACGAGCAGTACTTC. Its translation is CASSQGGGSYEQYF.

About this clonotype: A much larger clone lies a single base off, so this may be a read error. The chain links TRBV15 to TRBJ1-1; D possibly corresponds to TRBD1 (5 bases). Germline V gene data show CDR1 as LNHNV and CDR2 as YYDKDF (reference sequence). The CDR3 has 14 residues. CDR3 bases: TGTGCCACCAGCAGAGAGGGCAGGGTGGATGAATCTTTCTTT. Its translation: CATSREGRVDESFF.